These 27 T cell receptor beta chains share one sample of origin, sequenced in a study of T cell changes during pregnancy in multiple sclerosis. Measured with immunoSEQ multiplex PCR; TCRdb has only the in-frame clones, and not every one. The sample carries 90,000 to 120,000 clones, around 90% recorded once. The material sequenced was peripheral blood, taken in the third trimester of pregnancy. The receptors here all came from a female donor in good health, enrolled as a control in a pregnancy study.

The V gene is TRBV2, the J gene TRBJ2-5, with D perhaps matching TRBD2 (7 bases). The CDR3 contains 14 residues. The germline gives CDR1 SNHLY, CDR2 FYNNEI. V lost 3 bases and J lost 11, with 19 bases in between. The CDR3 DNA sequence: TGTGCCAGCAGTGAGCTGGCGGGGGCCGTTACTCAGTACTTC. Its protein is CASSELAGAVTQYF.

The chain has TRBV19 and TRBJ2-5, with a tentative D call TRBD2 (6 bases). V was clipped by 7 bases and J by 5 bases, with 17 bases between them. The CDR3 runs to 14 residues. Germline assignment: CDR1 LNHDA and CDR2 SQIVND (reference sequence). CDR3 in DNA: TGTGCCAGTACCCCGGGACTCCGAGGCGAGACCCAGTACTTC. Amino acids: CASTPGLRGETQYF.

The gene calls are TRBV11-3 and TRBJ2-5; possibly TRBD2 for D (6 bases). Trimming shortened V by 0 bases and J by 4 bases, and 15 bases separated the two germline ends. CDR1 and CDR2 from the germline V gene are SGHNT and YENEEA. The CDR3 totals 16 residues. The CDR3 nucleotides read TGTGCCAGCAGCTTAGAAGGGGAGGTTTCGGGAGAGACCCAGTACTTC. Residues: CASSLEGEVSGETQYF.

The gene calls are TRBV4-1 and TRBJ1-5; TRBD1 might be the D (5 bases). In germline, CDR1 is MGHRA, CDR2 YSYEKL. This CDR3 region has 15 residues. V was pared by 0 bases and J by 5 bases, with 11 bases between. The CDR3 protein is CASSQDGASDQPQHF. DNA for the CDR3: TGCGCCAGCAGCCAAGATGGGGCGTCCGATCAGCCCCAGCATTTT.

The chain links TRBV10-2 to TRBJ1-6; 9 bases align to TRBD1. Looked up from germline, CDR1 is WSHSY and CDR2 is SAAADI. The CDR3 runs to 13 residues. V lost 10 bases, J lost 10 bases, and 8 bases stayed unmatched. The CDR3 loop is CAIRGTGGSPLHF. Written as DNA, the CDR3 is TGCGCCATAAGGGGCACAGGGGGCTCACCCCTCCACTTT.

The gene calls are TRBV7-2 and TRBJ2-2; 7 bases line up with TRBD1. The ends lost 6 bases at V and 4 bases at J; junction bases unmatched: 11. The CDR3 spans 16 residues. CDR1 is SGHTA and CDR2 is FQGNSA in the germline V gene. The CDR3 spells CASRNPGTAFTGELFF. The CDR3 DNA sequence: TGTGCCAGCAGGAACCCCGGGACAGCTTTCACCGGGGAGCTGTTTTTT.

The V gene is TRBV10-3, the J gene TRBJ1-3, with TRBD1 as a possible D gene (5 bases). V was trimmed by 2 bases and J by 0 bases, leaving 14 bases between them. In germline, CDR1 is ENHRY, CDR2 SYGVKD. This CDR3 has 17 amino acids. The CDR3 reads CAISETGGTYSGNTIYF. CDR3 DNA sequence: TGTGCCATCAGTGAGACGGGAGGGACGTACTCTGGAAACACCATATATTTT.

V is TRBV7-8 and J is TRBJ2-3; 11 positions agree with TRBD2. Germline CDR1 and CDR2: SGHVS and FQNEAQ. This CDR3 is built from 20 residues. The V and J ends lost 2 bases and 2 bases, in that order; junction bases with no gene match: 15. In nucleotides, the CDR3 is TGTGCCAGCAGCTTACCCCGCGGGACTAGCGGAAGGCGTGTCACAGATACGCAGTATTTT. The encoded protein is CASSLPRGTSGRRVTDTQYF.

This clone was found a few times. The rearrangement joins TRBV20-1 to TRBJ1-1; 9 nucleotides align to TRBD1. The CDR3 has 11 residues. The germline V gene has CDR1 DFQATT and CDR2 SNEGSKA (reference sequence). Written as DNA, the CDR3 is TGCAGACAGGGGGCGAACACTGAAGCTTTCTTT. Amino acids: CRQGANTEAFF.

The chain carries TRBV28 and TRBJ1-5, with D possibly TRBD1 on 5 matching bases. Trimming pared 2 bases from V and 0 bases from J, leaving 11 bases between. CDR3 length: 16 residues. Germline CDR1 is MDHEN and CDR2 is SYDVKM. The CDR3 protein is CASSLKQGNSNQPQHF. CDR3 bases: TGTGCCAGCAGTTTAAAGCAGGGAAATAGCAATCAGCCCCAGCATTTT.

The chain links TRBV5-1 to TRBJ1-3, with 7 bases that match TRBD1. Germline assignment: CDR1 SGHRS and CDR2 YFSETQ. This CDR3 has 16 residues. With V trimmed by 4 bases and J by 0 bases, 7 bases remained unmatched. As DNA, the CDR3 is TGCGCCAGCAGCCTCCGACAGGGCGTCTCTGGAAACACCATATATTTT. Protein: CASSLRQGVSGNTIYF.

This chain joins TRBV27 and TRBJ1-1; TRBD1 agrees at 10 bases. J was trimmed by 4 bases and V by 6 bases; bases with no gene match: 5. The CDR3 loop spans 14 amino acids. CDR1 MNHEY and CDR2 SMNVEV come from the germline V gene (reference sequence). This CDR3 is CASSRDRGGTEAFF. The CDR3 DNA is TGTGCCAGCAGCCGGGACAGGGGTGGCACTGAAGCTTTCTTT.

This chain links TRBV19 with TRBJ1-5; D gene ambiguous. The CDR3 covers 15 residues. From germline, CDR1 is LNHDA and CDR2 SQIVND (reference sequence). The germline V and J ends were trimmed by 3 bases and 4 bases, with 13 bases remaining between them. CDR3 DNA: TGTGCCAGTAGTATGGTCAGGACGGGAAATCAGCCCCAGCATTTT. This gives the protein CASSMVRTGNQPQHF.

The chain employs TRBV7-3 and TRBJ1-2, with TRBD1 matching over 7 bases. Germline V gives CDR1 SGHTA, CDR2 FQGTGA. The CDR3 runs 15 residues. Trimming cost V 5 bases and J 6 bases; bases outside gene matches: 12. CDR3 amino acids: CASSPGTENYDGYTF. DNA of the CDR3: TGTGCCAGCAGCCCCGGGACAGAGAACTATGATGGCTACACCTTC.

V is TRBV30 and J is TRBJ2-1; maybe TRBD2 (7 bases). The V gene lost 2 bases and the J gene lost 8 bases, with 13 bases spanning the gap. Germline values: CDR1 GTSNPN, CDR2 SVGIG (reference sequence). The CDR3 totals 13 residues. CDR3 loop: CAWSWGGHDEQFF. The CDR3 DNA reads TGTGCCTGGAGTTGGGGGGGACACGATGAGCAGTTCTTC.

The rearrangement links TRBV5-1 to TRBJ2-7; a possible D gene is TRBD2 (5 bases). V lost 4 bases and J lost 5, with 16 bases in between. CDR1 is SGHRS, CDR2 YFSETQ, per germline. This CDR3 comprises 14 residues. CDR3 nucleotides: TGCGCCAGCAGCCTTGCGGGTCGCCTGAACGAGCAGTACTTC. It is translated as CASSLAGRLNEQYF.

V gene TRBV4-1 combines with J gene TRBJ2-7; TRBD2 matches at 13 bases. The junction had 5 bases not matched to a gene; V was cut back by 4 bases and J by 5 bases. The germline gives CDR1 MGHRA, CDR2 YSYEKL. The CDR3 has 15 residues. CDR3 region: CASSLRLAGGHEQYF. The CDR3 DNA is TGCGCCAGCAGCCTGAGACTAGCGGGGGGACACGAGCAGTACTTC.

J is TRBJ2-5 and V is TRBV9, with 12 bases fitting TRBD2. The CDR3 has 16 residues. Germline V lookup: CDR1 SGDLS, CDR2 YYNGEE. V gave up 3 bases and J gave up 0 bases; unmatched junction bases: 3. The CDR3 loop reads CASSEGTSGYQETQYF. CDR3 nucleotides: TGTGCCAGCAGCGAGGGGACTAGCGGGTACCAAGAGACCCAGTACTTC.

The V call is TRBV4-3, the J call TRBJ2-3; TRBD1 matches at 7 bases. The CDR3 runs 17 residues. The trim removed 0 bases at V and 2 bases at J, leaving 8 bases unmatched. Per germline, CDR1 LGHNA and CDR2 YSLEER. CDR3 coding DNA: TGCGCCAGCAGCCAAGATTCGAGGGGGCTAAACACAGATACGCAGTATTTT. It translates to CASSQDSRGLNTDTQYF.

The CDR3 here is CASSPGTDTTF. CDR3 bases: TGTGCCAGCAGTCCGGGGACAGATACCACCTTC. The genes are TRBV6-6 and TRBJ1-2; 7 nucleotides match TRBD1. CDR1 and CDR2 (germline): MNHNY, SVGAGI (reference sequence). Germline trimming cut 5 bases from V and 13 bases from J; bases unmatched to any gene: 7. This CDR3 has 11 amino acids.

The rearrangement uses TRBV30 and TRBJ1-5; TRBD1 matches 11 bases. There are 18 residues in the CDR3. The V gene end was trimmed by 5 bases and the J gene end by 4 bases; junction bases not matched to a gene: 16. Germline V gives CDR1 GTSNPN, CDR2 SVGIG (reference sequence). The CDR3 loop reads CAWSPRYSGTGGNQPQHF. For the CDR3, the DNA is TGTGCCTGGTCCCCGAGATATTCCGGGACAGGGGGGAATCAGCCCCAGCATTTT.

The CDR3 loop reads CASSLQGSAEKLFF. In DNA form, the CDR3 reads TGTGCCAGCAGCTTACAGGGAAGCGCTGAAAAACTGTTTTTT. V is TRBV7-2 and J is TRBJ1-4, with D maybe TRBD1 (5 bases). The CDR3 consists of 14 residues. The germline V gene encodes CDR1 SGHTA and CDR2 FQGNSA. The V and J ends lost 2 bases and 7 bases respectively, with 11 bases between them.

This chain uses TRBV9 with TRBJ2-7, with TRBD2 matching 9 bases. The CDR3 spans 17 residues. CDR1 and CDR2 (germline): SGDLS, YYNGEE. V dropped 3 bases and J dropped 4; count of bases not matched to a gene: 14. The CDR3 spells CASSGGRGSGGPYEQYF. In nucleotides, the CDR3 is TGTGCCAGCAGCGGGGGAAGGGGGAGCGGGGGGCCATACGAGCAGTACTTC.

The chain couples TRBV7-9 to TRBJ1-1; D may be TRBD1 (6 bases). Germline-derived CDR1 and CDR2 are SEHNR and FQNEAQ (reference sequence). V lost 1 base to trimming and J lost 6 bases, with 12 bases between them. This CDR3 region has 14 residues. The CDR3 DNA sequence: TGTGCCAGCAGCTTAGTTGGGACAAGATCTGAAGCTTTCTTT. It yields the protein CASSLVGTRSEAFF.

The V call is TRBV9, the J call TRBJ2-4; 8 positions agree with TRBD1. Germline CDR1 SGDLS, CDR2 YYNGEE. The CDR3 is 13 amino acids. The V and J ends lost 4 bases and 7 bases, in that order; junction bases with no gene match: 4. The CDR3 DNA is TGTGCCAGCAGCTCAAGACAGGGGAACATTCAGTACTTC. Amino acid sequence: CASSSRQGNIQYF.

The chain employs TRBV30 and TRBJ1-2, with D possibly TRBD1 on 5 matching bases. The germline gives CDR1 GTSNPN, CDR2 SVGIG (reference sequence). This CDR3 spans 14 amino acids. The V end lost 3 bases, the J end lost 6 bases, and 17 bases lay between the germline ends. The CDR3 bases are TGTGCCTGGAGCAATCGGGGGTTTAGGGATGGCTACACCTTC. As protein: CAWSNRGFRDGYTF.

This chain joins TRBV27 and TRBJ2-1; TRBD1 is a possible D gene (6 bases). Germline lookup yields CDR1 MNHEY and CDR2 SMNVEV (reference sequence). V was cut by 1 base and J by 8 bases, with 15 bases left in between. The CDR3 covers 15 residues. In DNA, the CDR3 is TGTGCCAGCAGTTTATGGTACAGGGCTGACGATGAGCAGTTCTTC. Protein sequence: CASSLWYRADDEQFF.